The next 24 T cell receptor beta chains were all read from a single sample in a study of T cell responses to AZD1222 COVID-19 vaccine. Sequencing was performed with immunoSEQ multiplex PCR; in TCRdb, only in-frame clones are kept and a portion is missing. The sample holds roughly 100,000 clones, 91% seen once. This specimen consisted of peripheral blood, obtained on day 0 of AZD1222 vaccination. The source of these receptors is an adult in good health.

This chain connects TRBV4-2 to TRBJ2-1; D is perhaps TRBD2 (6 bases). Trimming stripped 1 base from V and 4 bases from J, with 11 bases between. The CDR3 extends over 15 amino acids. CDR1 is LGHNA, CDR2 YNFKEQ, per germline. The chain's CDR3 is CASSQGLEVYNEQFF. CDR3 bases: TGTGCCAGCAGCCAAGGACTAGAGGTTTACAATGAGCAGTTCTTC.

This clone was seen a handful of times. The V and J genes are TRBV5-1 and TRBJ2-1; D remains ambiguous. There are 12 residues in the CDR3. Trimming stripped 3 bases from V and 5 bases from J, with 6 bases between. CDR1 is SGHRS and CDR2 is YFSETQ in the germline V gene. CDR3 amino acids: CASSSDDNEQFF. CDR3 DNA: TGCGCCAGCAGCTCGGATGACAATGAGCAGTTCTTC.

The chain joins TRBV7-3 to TRBJ2-1, with 10 bases fitting TRBD2. CDR3 size: 16 residues. Germline CDR1 and CDR2: SGHTA and FQGTGA. Losses at the gene ends were 5 bases for V and 2 bases for J; bases not matched to a gene: 6. The CDR3 spells CASSIPTSGPYNEQFF. Written as DNA, the CDR3 is TGTGCCAGCAGCATCCCGACTAGCGGGCCCTACAATGAGCAGTTCTTC.

A single count supports this clone. One junction end does not reproduce the germline sequence, and a read error may be involved. This rearrangement joins TRBV19 to TRBJ2-1; D is unresolved. The CDR3 extends over 16 amino acids. Per germline, CDR1 LNHDA and CDR2 SQIVND (reference sequence). This chain's CDR3 is CASSIDGRQLGNKQFF. Here the CDR3 DNA reads TGTGCCAGTAGTATAGATGGTAGGCAGCTGGGCAATAAGCAGTTCTTC.

The rearrangement uses TRBV10-2 and TRBJ1-1; D is uncertain. This CDR3 has 12 amino acids. Per the germline V gene, CDR1 is WSHSY and CDR2 is SAAADI. The V gene lost 8 bases and the J gene lost 1 base, with 8 bases spanning the gap. This CDR3 reads CASGPGNTEAFF. CDR3 bases: TGCGCCAGCGGCCCAGGGAACACTGAAGCTTTCTTT.

The chain uses TRBV27 and TRBJ1-4; D gene unclear. The CDR3 is 14 residues long. The ends were cut back, 8 bases at V and 4 bases at J, with 14 bases in the middle. Germline V gene sequence: CDR1 MNHEY, CDR2 SMNVEV (reference sequence). In nucleotides, the CDR3 is TGTGCCAGCTCGAAAGCGGGGATTAATGAAAAACTGTTTTTT. It codes for CASSKAGINEKLFF.

V gene TRBV28 combines with J gene TRBJ1-2; D is possibly TRBD1 (5 bases). V was clipped by 6 bases and J by 4 bases, with 21 bases between them. Germline V gives CDR1 MDHEN, CDR2 SYDVKM. This CDR3 is 16 amino acids long. The CDR3 protein is CASRRNGGKHTYGYTF. CDR3 in DNA: TGTGCCAGCAGGAGGAACGGGGGGAAGCATACCTATGGCTACACCTTC.

The chain joins TRBV7-9 to TRBJ2-1, with TRBD2 matching over 10 bases. This CDR3 is built from 16 residues. Germline V gene data show CDR1 as SEHNR and CDR2 as FQNEAQ (reference sequence). V shed 6 bases, J shed 9 bases, and the junction held 14 bases outside the gene matches. DNA of the CDR3: TGTGCCAGCAGGCACAGCTCTAGCGGGAGAAGGGGTGAGCAGTTCTTC. This gives the protein CASRHSSSGRRGEQFF. Complete variable domain (other parts from reference TRBV7-9 and TRBJ2-1): DTGVSQNPRHKITKRGQNVTFRCDPISEHNRLYWYRQTLGQGPEFLTYFQNEAQLEKSRLLSDRFSAERPKGSFSTLEIQRTEQGDSAMYLCASRHSSSGRRGEQFFGPGTRLTVL.

The chain carries TRBV19 and TRBJ2-1, with 15 bases lining up with TRBD2. The V and J ends lost 6 bases and 9 bases, in that order; junction bases with no gene match: 3. CDR1 LNHDA and CDR2 SQIVND come from the germline V gene (reference sequence). This CDR3 spans 14 amino acids. The CDR3: CASRAGLAGGEQFF. DNA of the CDR3: TGTGCCAGTAGGGCGGGACTAGCGGGAGGTGAGCAGTTCTTC. The whole variable domain, remainder taken from reference TRBV19 and TRBJ2-1, is DGGITQSPKYLFRKEGQNVTLSCEQNLNHDAMYWYRQDPGQGLRLIYYSQIVNDFQKGDIAEGYSVSREKKESFPLTVTSAQKNPTAFYLCASRAGLAGGEQFFGPGTRLTVL.

The CDR3 region is CSVMRGGGYGYTF. The DNA for the CDR3 is TGCAGCGTCATGCGGGGGGGAGGTTATGGCTACACCTTC. The rearrangement joins TRBV29-1 to TRBJ1-2, with D perhaps TRBD1 (5 bases). This CDR3 region has 13 residues. The ends were cut back, 6 bases at V and 5 bases at J, with 16 bases in the middle. Per the germline V gene, CDR1 is SQVTM and CDR2 is ANQGSEA.

The genes are TRBV28 and TRBJ2-7, with 7 nucleotides matching TRBD2. Germline assignment: CDR1 MDHEN and CDR2 SYDVKM. The CDR3 loop spans 15 amino acids. After removal of 5 bases from V and 5 bases from J, the junction contained 12 bases not matched to a gene. The CDR3 DNA is TGTGCCAGCAGTCCACGCGGGAGCCTTCGGGACGAGCAGTACTTC. This codes for CASSPRGSLRDEQYF.

The chain combines TRBV4-1 with TRBJ2-4, with D maybe TRBD2 (5 bases). Between the trimmed V and J ends, which lost 1 base and 1 base, there was a span of 17 bases. The germline gives CDR1 MGHRA, CDR2 YSYEKL. The CDR3 is made up of 18 amino acids. CDR3 sequence: CASSQGVPFRGAKNIQYF. In nucleotides, the CDR3 is TGCGCCAGCAGCCAAGGGGTCCCTTTTCGGGGTGCCAAAAACATTCAGTACTTC.

V is TRBV27 and J is TRBJ2-5, with TRBD2 matching 14 bases. This CDR3 spans 17 amino acids. The ends lost 4 bases at V and 5 bases at J; junction bases unmatched: 9. Germline V gene data show CDR1 as MNHEY and CDR2 as SMNVEV (reference sequence). CDR3 in DNA: TGTGCCAGCAGTTCCCTGACTAGCGGGAGGGCCATCGAGACCCAGTACTTC. Amino acid sequence: CASSSLTSGRAIETQYF.

This clone was found once. The gene calls are TRBV5-1 and TRBJ2-7; no clear D gene. This CDR3 region has 13 residues. Trimming cost V 0 bases and J 3 bases, with 7 bases left between them. The germline V gene has CDR1 SGHRS and CDR2 YFSETQ. The CDR3 region is CASSLAYDYEQYF. In DNA form, the CDR3 reads TGCGCCAGCAGCTTGGCCTATGACTACGAGCAGTACTTC. The entire variable domain, with the rest obtained from reference TRBV5-1 and TRBJ2-7, is as follows: KAGVTQTPRYLIKTRGQQVTLSCSPISGHRSVSWYQQTPGQGLQFLFEYFSETQRNKGNFPGRFSGRQFSNSRSEMNVSTLELGDSALYLCASSLAYDYEQYFGPGTRLTVT.

The chain couples TRBV6-1 to TRBJ2-7; D not resolved. Germline CDR1 MNHNS, CDR2 SASEGT. Trimming stripped 5 bases from V and 6 bases from J, with 17 bases between. This CDR3 contains 14 residues. In nucleotides, the CDR3 is TGTGCCAGCAGTTCCAGGACGTCGGTGGGCGAGCAGTACTTC. Its protein is CASSSRTSVGEQYF.

This chain uses TRBV3-1 (or the pseudogene TRBV3-2) with TRBJ1-3; D is ambiguous. V lost 0 bases, J lost 0 bases, and 6 bases lay in between. From germline, CDR1 is LGHDT and CDR2 YNNKEL (reference sequence). The CDR3 covers 15 residues. For the CDR3, the DNA is TGTGCCAGCAGCCAAGATCTAAGCTCTGGAAACACCATATATTTT. This encodes CASSQDLSSGNTIYF.

The table lists this clone with a count of one. The V and J genes are TRBV27 and TRBJ1-2; tentatively, D is TRBD1 (5 bases). The CDR3 length is 12 residues. V shed 9 bases and J shed 4 bases, with 12 bases lying between them. Germline V gene sequence: CDR1 MNHEY, CDR2 SMNVEV (reference sequence). DNA of the CDR3: TGTGCCAGTGGAGGGGTGAGCTATGGCTACACCTTC. This encodes CASGGVSYGYTF.

V and J are TRBV5-6 and TRBJ2-3; no definite D call. The CDR3 runs 15 residues. The V gene's germline CDR1 is SGHDT and CDR2 YYEEEE. The V end lost 2 bases, the J end lost 1 base, and 11 bases lay between the germline ends. The CDR3 nucleotides read TGTGCCAGCAGCTTTCTCTTCTCGGGCACAGATACGCAGTATTTT. Its translation: CASSFLFSGTDTQYF.

The chain couples TRBV4-3 to TRBJ1-2; D is perhaps TRBD1 (5 bases). From germline, CDR1 is LGHNA and CDR2 YSLEER. The CDR3 consists of 16 residues. V gave up 0 bases and J gave up 7 bases, with 18 bases separating them. The CDR3: CASSQEWGFVLSGYTF. CDR3 bases: TGCGCCAGCAGCCAAGAGTGGGGGTTCGTCTTGTCTGGCTACACCTTC.

V and J are TRBV28 and TRBJ2-7; 12 bases map to TRBD1. From germline, CDR1 is MDHEN and CDR2 SYDVKM. The CDR3 has 15 residues. J lost 5 bases, V lost 5 bases, and 7 bases had no gene match. The DNA of the CDR3 is TGTGCCAGCAGTCCCGGGACAGGGGGCCGGGACGAGCAGTACTTC. Its translation: CASSPGTGGRDEQYF.

The J gene is TRBJ1-2, the V gene TRBV5-4; no definite D call. Germline V gene data show CDR1 as SGHNT and CDR2 as YYREEE (reference sequence). The V end lost 3 bases, the J end lost 4 bases, and 7 bases lay between the germline ends. This CDR3 is built from 12 residues. CDR3 in DNA: TGTGCCAGCAGCTCCACAGTCTATGGCTACACCTTC. Its protein is CASSSTVYGYTF.

The chain combines TRBV27 with TRBJ2-7; 9 bases map to TRBD2. The CDR3 loop spans 17 amino acids. Trimming removed 0 bases from V and 3 bases from J; junction bases left unmatched: 9. The germline V gene encodes CDR1 MNHEY and CDR2 SMNVEV (reference sequence). The CDR3 nucleotides read TGTGCCAGCAGTTTATCGTACCGGCTAGCGGGAATCTACGAGCAGTACTTC. Encoded protein: CASSLSYRLAGIYEQYF.

The chain has TRBV30 and TRBJ1-1; 8 bases line up with TRBD1. The CDR3 is made up of 13 amino acids. Germline V gene data show CDR1 as GTSNPN and CDR2 as SVGIG (reference sequence). After removal of 8 bases from V and 2 bases from J, the junction contained 7 bases not matched to a gene. The CDR3 region is CALRGQPNTEAFF. The DNA for the CDR3 is TGTGCCCTCAGGGGGCAGCCTAACACTGAAGCTTTCTTT. Full variable domain (rest looked up from reference TRBV30 and TRBJ1-1): SQTIHQWPATLVQPVGSPLSLECTVEGTSNPNLYWYRQAAGRGLQLLFYSVGIGQISSEVPQNLSASRPQDRQFILSSKKLLLSDSGFYLCALRGQPNTEAFFGQGTRLTVV.

The J gene is TRBJ1-1, the V gene TRBV7-3; a possible D gene is TRBD1 (6 bases). Germline V gene sequence: CDR1 SGHTA, CDR2 FQGTGA. The CDR3 totals 14 residues. The germline V and J ends were trimmed by 8 bases and 8 bases, with 21 bases remaining between them. CDR3 region: CASSTGGAQGEAFF. CDR3 nucleotide sequence: TGTGCCAGCTCTACCGGGGGGGCCCAAGGCGAAGCTTTCTTT.